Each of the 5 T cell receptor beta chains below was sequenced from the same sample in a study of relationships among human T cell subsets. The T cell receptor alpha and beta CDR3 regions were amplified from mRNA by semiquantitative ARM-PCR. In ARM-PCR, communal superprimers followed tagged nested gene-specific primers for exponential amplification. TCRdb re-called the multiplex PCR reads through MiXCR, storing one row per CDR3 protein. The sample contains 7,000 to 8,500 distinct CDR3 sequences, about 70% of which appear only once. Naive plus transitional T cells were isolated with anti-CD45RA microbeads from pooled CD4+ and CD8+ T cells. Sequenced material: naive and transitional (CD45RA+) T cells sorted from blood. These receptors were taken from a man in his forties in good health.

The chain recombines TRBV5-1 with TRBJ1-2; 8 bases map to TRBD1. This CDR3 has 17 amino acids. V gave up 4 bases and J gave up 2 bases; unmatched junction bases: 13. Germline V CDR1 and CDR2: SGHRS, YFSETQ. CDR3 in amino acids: CASSPRGQVDGNYGYTF. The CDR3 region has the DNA TGCGCCAGCAGCCCCAGGGGACAGGTGGACGGCAACTATGGCTACACCTTC.

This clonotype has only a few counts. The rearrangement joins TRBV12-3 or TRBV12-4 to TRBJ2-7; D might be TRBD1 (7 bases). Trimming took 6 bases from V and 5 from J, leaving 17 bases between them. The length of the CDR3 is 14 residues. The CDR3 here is CASSPLRGRNEQYF. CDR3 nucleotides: TGTGCCAGCAGCCCCCTCAGGGGGAGGAACGAGCAGTACTTC.

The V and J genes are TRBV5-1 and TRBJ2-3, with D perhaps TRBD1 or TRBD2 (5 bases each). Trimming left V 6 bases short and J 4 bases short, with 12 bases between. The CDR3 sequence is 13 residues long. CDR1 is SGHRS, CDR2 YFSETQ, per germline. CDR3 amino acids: CASMAGTPDTQYF. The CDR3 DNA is TGCGCCAGCATGGCAGGGACCCCAGATACGCAGTATTTT.

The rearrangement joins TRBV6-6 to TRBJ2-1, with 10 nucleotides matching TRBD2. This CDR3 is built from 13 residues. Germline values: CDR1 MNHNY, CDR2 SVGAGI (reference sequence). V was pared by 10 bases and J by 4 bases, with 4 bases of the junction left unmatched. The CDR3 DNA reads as TGTGCCACAATAGCGGGAGGTTACAATGAGCAGTTCTTC. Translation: CATIAGGYNEQFF.

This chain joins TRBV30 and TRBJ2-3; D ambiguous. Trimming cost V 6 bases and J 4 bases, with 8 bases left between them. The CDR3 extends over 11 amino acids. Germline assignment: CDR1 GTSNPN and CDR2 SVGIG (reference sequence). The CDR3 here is CACTTADTQYF. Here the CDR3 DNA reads TGTGCCTGTACTACGGCAGATACGCAGTATTTT.